This entry lists 25 T cell receptor beta chains sequenced from one sample in a study of breast tumors, draining lymph nodes, adjacent tissues. Axillary draining lymph nodes of breast cancer patients supplied the node samples. TCRdb passed the multiplex PCR reads through MiXCR, listing each CDR3 protein once. The repertoire holds roughly 220,000 distinct CDR3 sequences, under 40% seen once, with approximately 3.6% in the top ten. The sample consisted of axillary lymph node tissue. All receptors derive from a female donor with breast cancer. Some clones in this sample may be carry-over from other donors' samples.

Details on this clonotype: Just one base apart from a much larger clone, this may be a read error. The chain couples TRBV19 to TRBJ2-3; 8 positions agree with TRBD1. The CDR3 totals 16 residues. Looked up from germline, CDR1 is LNHDA and CDR2 is SQIVND (reference sequence). V was pared by 6 bases and J by 3 bases, with 11 bases of the junction left unmatched. The CDR3: CASSWTGYSVTDTQYF. Here the CDR3 DNA reads TGTGCCAGTAGCTGGACAGGGTATAGTGTTACAGATACGCAGTATTTT.

This clonotype showed up many times. The chain combines TRBV20-1 with TRBJ1-6; D remains unclear. CDR1 is DFQATT and CDR2 is SNEGSKA in the germline V gene (reference sequence). There are 15 residues in the CDR3. The germline V and J ends were trimmed by 4 bases and 6 bases, with 16 bases remaining between them. The chain's CDR3 is CSAKAAQRINSPLHF. The CDR3 nucleotides read TGCAGTGCTAAGGCAGCACAGCGGATTAATTCACCCCTCCACTTT.

The V and J genes are TRBV20-1 and TRBJ1-4, with no clear D. Trimming took 1 base from V and 2 from J, leaving 8 bases between them. The CDR3 contains 14 residues. Germline CDR1 DFQATT, CDR2 SNEGSKA (reference sequence). In DNA, the CDR3 is TGCAGTGCTAGAGTGGGGAACACTAATGAAAAACTGTTTTTT. As protein: CSARVGNTNEKLFF.

The V call is TRBV5-1, the J call TRBJ2-5; 8 bases fit TRBD2. Germline CDR1 and CDR2: SGHRS and YFSETQ. The CDR3 has 15 residues. V gave up 4 bases and J gave up 5 bases; unmatched junction bases: 10. In DNA, the CDR3 is TGCGCCAGCAGCCGAGAACGGGGGGGCCAGGAGACCCAGTACTTC. Translated: CASSRERGGQETQYF. The variable domain in full, with the rest retrieved from reference TRBV5-1 and TRBJ2-5, is KAGVTQTPRYLIKTRGQQVTLSCSPISGHRSVSWYQQTPGQGLQFLFEYFSETQRNKGNFPGRFSGRQFSNSRSEMNVSTLELGDSALYLCASSRERGGQETQYFGPGTRLLVL.

This clonotype was seen ten or more times. V usage is TRBV7-6 and J usage is TRBJ2-1, with TRBD2 matching over 7 bases. This CDR3 contains 14 residues. V gave up 1 base and J gave up 10 bases; unmatched junction bases: 7. The germline V gene encodes CDR1 SGHVS and CDR2 FNYEAQ. This chain's CDR3 is CASSLGRTSREQFF. DNA of the CDR3: TGTGCCAGCAGCTTAGGACGGACTAGTCGGGAGCAGTTCTTC.

This clonotype was seen many times. The CDR3, as DNA: TGCGCCAGCAGTTCCGGGACAGGGGCAGGGACCGGGGAGCTGTTTTTT. This gives the protein CASSSGTGAGTGELFF. This chain uses TRBV5-1 with TRBJ2-2; 10 nucleotides line up with TRBD1. V was clipped by 5 bases and J by 5 bases; unmatched bases: 9. The germline V gene encodes CDR1 SGHRS and CDR2 YFSETQ. CDR3 length: 16 amino acids. Variable domain in full (rest from reference TRBV5-1 and TRBJ2-2): KAGVTQTPRYLIKTRGQQVTLSCSPISGHRSVSWYQQTPGQGLQFLFEYFSETQRNKGNFPGRFSGRQFSNSRSEMNVSTLELGDSALYLCASSSGTGAGTGELFFGEGSRLTVL.

Many counts were recorded for this clonotype. The chain employs TRBV7-2 and TRBJ2-1; the D is unclear. V lost 3 bases to trimming and J lost 2 bases, with 11 bases between them. The length of the CDR3 is 15 residues. Germline CDR1 reads SGHTA; CDR2 reads FQGNSA. The CDR3 region is CASSFPSTAYNEQFF. The CDR3 nucleotides read TGTGCCAGCAGCTTCCCCTCGACGGCCTACAATGAGCAGTTCTTC.

This clonotype was seen repeatedly, ten times or more. The chain links TRBV2 to TRBJ2-7; no firm D call. The germline V and J ends were trimmed by 0 bases and 3 bases, with 12 bases remaining between them. Germline V gene data show CDR1 as SNHLY and CDR2 as FYNNEI. The CDR3 runs 15 residues. The CDR3 nucleotides are TGTGCCAGCAGTGAAGCGCTTGGGCTTAGCTACGAGCAGTACTTC. It yields the protein CASSEALGLSYEQYF.

Ten or more counts support this clonotype. The chain carries TRBV5-6 and TRBJ1-4, with 7 bases aligning to TRBD1. V gave up 4 bases and J gave up 2 bases; unmatched junction bases: 11. CDR3 size: 17 residues. Germline values: CDR1 SGHDT, CDR2 YYEEEE. CDR3 loop: CASSRGKGASTNEKLFF. Written as DNA, the CDR3 is TGTGCCAGCAGCCGGGGTAAGGGGGCTTCGACTAATGAAAAACTGTTTTTT.

This clonotype occurred a few times. A read error may account for a junction end that differs from germline. The chain recombines TRBV20-1 with TRBJ1-2; weak D call: TRBD1 (6 bases). This CDR3 contains 13 residues. CDR1 DFQATT and CDR2 SNEGSKA come from the germline V gene (reference sequence). The CDR3 region is CSARAQGNYAYPF. The CDR3 DNA reads TGCAGTGCTAGAGCCCAGGGGAACTATGCCTACCCCTTC.

This clonotype came up many times. This chain links TRBV19 with TRBJ2-1; 8 bases are shared with TRBD1. Germline values: CDR1 LNHDA, CDR2 SQIVND (reference sequence). This CDR3 is built from 16 residues. The J segment lost 2 bases and the V segment lost 5 bases, leaving 8 bases of the junction unmatched. In DNA form, the CDR3 reads TGTGCCAGTAGTTACGGGGACAGGCAGGCCTACAATGAGCAGTTCTTC. Translating gives CASSYGDRQAYNEQFF. Based on the CDR3 plus reference TRBV19 and TRBJ2-1, the full variable domain is DGGITQSPKYLFRKEGQNVTLSCEQNLNHDAMYWYRQDPGQGLRLIYYSQIVNDFQKGDIAEGYSVSREKKESFPLTVTSAQKNPTAFYLCASSYGDRQAYNEQFFGPGTRLTVL.

Notes on this clonotype: A read error likely explains this, since a far larger clone differs by one base. This chain joins TRBV7-9 and TRBJ2-1; D gene uncertain. CDR1 is SEHNR, CDR2 FQNEAQ, per germline (reference sequence). This CDR3 is built from 14 residues. The CDR3 here is CASSLGNSCNEQFF. DNA for the CDR3: TGTGCCAGCAGCTTGGGTAATTCCTGCAATGAGCAGTTCTTC.

Ten or more counts support this clonotype. The chain is built from TRBV7-9 and TRBJ2-6; 7 nucleotides match TRBD1. V dropped 6 bases and J dropped 2; count of bases not matched to a gene: 13. There are 18 residues in the CDR3. Germline CDR1 and CDR2: SEHNR and FQNEAQ (reference sequence). CDR3 coding DNA: TGTGCCAGCAGTCACAACAGGGGTCTGTTTCCTGGGGCCAACGTCCTGACTTTC. It specifies CASSHNRGLFPGANVLTF.

The table lists this clonotype with a few counts. The chain couples TRBV6-1 to TRBJ2-1, with TRBD2 as a possible D gene (6 bases). V shed 11 bases and J shed 6 bases, with 23 bases lying between them. CDR1 MNHNS and CDR2 SASEGT come from the germline V gene. CDR3 length: 15 amino acids. The CDR3 DNA reads TGTGCCGTCTGGGGAGGACCCCGGGTGGGCAATGAGCAGTTCTTC. Its protein is CAVWGGPRVGNEQFF.

This clonotype appeared many times. The CDR3 spells CASSSKSTGGGGYTF. The DNA of the CDR3 is TGCGCCAGCAGCTCTAAATCGACAGGGGGTGGTGGCTACACCTTC. This chain links TRBV5-1 with TRBJ1-2; 9 bases are a match to TRBD1. Germline assignment: CDR1 SGHRS and CDR2 YFSETQ. V dropped 3 bases and J dropped 7; count of bases not matched to a gene: 10. The CDR3 contains 15 residues.

This clonotype came up many times. The chain recombines TRBV2 with TRBJ2-7; D possibly corresponds to TRBD2 (6 bases). With 3 bases removed from V and 3 bases from J, the gap between germline ends came to 9 bases. The CDR3 extends over 13 amino acids. CDR1 and CDR2 (germline): SNHLY, FYNNEI. CDR3 DNA: TGTGCCAGCAGTGAGCGGGGAGTCTACGAGCAGTACTTC. Translation gives CASSERGVYEQYF. Based on the CDR3 plus reference TRBV2 and TRBJ2-7, the full variable domain is EPEVTQTPSHQVTQMGQEVILRCVPISNHLYFYWYRQILGQKVEFLVSFYNNEISEKSEIFDDQFSVERPDGSNFTLKIRSTKLEDSAMYFCASSERGVYEQYFGPGTRLTVT.

Ten or more counts support this clonotype. V is TRBV6-6 and J is TRBJ1-5, with D maybe TRBD1 (5 bases). This CDR3 comprises 15 residues. Germline V gene data show CDR1 as MNHNY and CDR2 as SVGAGI (reference sequence). V lost 6 bases and J 0 bases, leaving 12 bases between the germline ends. DNA of the CDR3: TGTGCCAGCAGCAGGGAAAGTTATAGCAATCAGCCCCAGCATTTT. Protein product: CASSRESYSNQPQHF.

The CDR3 DNA reads TGTGCCAGTAGTGTAGTAGCCGATTCACCCCTCCACTTT. Translating it yields CASSVVADSPLHF. The V and J genes are TRBV19 and TRBJ1-6; D unresolved. Trimming stripped 5 bases from V and 8 bases from J, with 10 bases between. Germline CDR1 reads LNHDA; CDR2 reads SQIVND (reference sequence). This CDR3 region has 13 residues.

This clonotype was observed at least ten times. The V and J genes are TRBV7-8 and TRBJ2-1, with 11 bases lining up with TRBD2. Germline V CDR1 and CDR2: SGHVS, FQNEAQ. V lost 5 bases, J lost 9 bases, and 9 bases stayed unmatched. This CDR3 is 15 amino acids long. CDR3 sequence (DNA): TGTGCCAGCAGCCCTAGACTAGCGGGAAGTCTTGAGCAGTTCTTC. It is translated as CASSPRLAGSLEQFF.

This clonotype was detected ten times or more. The chain has TRBV5-1 and TRBJ2-2, with 13 nucleotides matching TRBD2. Trimming cost V 4 bases and J 4 bases; bases outside gene matches: 13. This CDR3 region has 19 residues. In germline, CDR1 is SGHRS, CDR2 YFSETQ. This CDR3 reads CASSRPRTSGRKFTGELFF. The CDR3 region has the DNA TGCGCCAGCAGCCGACCTCGGACTAGCGGGAGAAAATTCACCGGGGAGCTGTTTTTT.

The rearrangement uses TRBV20-1 and TRBJ1-4; the D is unclear. The CDR3 spans 13 residues. Germline loops: CDR1 DFQATT, CDR2 SNEGSKA (reference sequence). Trimming stripped 1 base from V and 4 bases from J, with 7 bases between. The CDR3 DNA reads TGCAGTGCTAGAGTCGGGGTTAATGAAAAACTGTTTTTT. As protein: CSARVGVNEKLFF.

In its sample, this clonotype was seen many times. The genes are TRBV15 and TRBJ2-1; 14 bases are a match to TRBD2. Per the germline V gene, CDR1 is LNHNV and CDR2 is YYDKDF (reference sequence). Losses at the gene ends were 9 bases for V and 6 bases for J; bases not matched to a gene: 7. The CDR3 covers 15 residues. The CDR3 is CATQGTSGRPNEQFF. As DNA, the CDR3 is TGTGCCACACAAGGGACTAGCGGGAGACCCAATGAGCAGTTCTTC.

Ten or more counts support this clonotype. The chain is built from TRBV6-1 and TRBJ1-3; TRBD1 is a possible D gene (6 bases). Germline V gives CDR1 MNHNS, CDR2 SASEGT. The CDR3 covers 13 residues. The V end was cut by 5 bases, the J end by 4 bases, with 9 bases between. This CDR3 is CASSTGQGNTIYF. The CDR3, as DNA: TGTGCCAGCAGTACCGGACAGGGAAACACCATATATTTT.

Ten or more counts support this clonotype. The V call is TRBV20-1, the J call TRBJ2-3; 10 bases are a match to TRBD2. This CDR3 contains 15 residues. The ends lost 4 bases at V and 0 bases at J; junction bases unmatched: 4. Germline values: CDR1 DFQATT, CDR2 SNEGSKA (reference sequence). The CDR3 nucleotides read TGCAGTGCTATCCATAGCGGGGGGAGCACAGATACGCAGTATTTT. Its translation: CSAIHSGGSTDTQYF.

This clonotype has a count of ten or more. V and J are TRBV7-3 and TRBJ2-5, with D unresolved. CDR1 and CDR2 from the germline V gene are SGHTA and FQGTGA. V was clipped by 1 base and J by 4 bases, with 16 bases between them. The CDR3 has 16 residues. The DNA of the CDR3 is TGTGCCAGCAGCTTAAGTGGTGGAGTAGGAAGAGAGACCCAGTACTTC. Its translation: CASSLSGGVGRETQYF.